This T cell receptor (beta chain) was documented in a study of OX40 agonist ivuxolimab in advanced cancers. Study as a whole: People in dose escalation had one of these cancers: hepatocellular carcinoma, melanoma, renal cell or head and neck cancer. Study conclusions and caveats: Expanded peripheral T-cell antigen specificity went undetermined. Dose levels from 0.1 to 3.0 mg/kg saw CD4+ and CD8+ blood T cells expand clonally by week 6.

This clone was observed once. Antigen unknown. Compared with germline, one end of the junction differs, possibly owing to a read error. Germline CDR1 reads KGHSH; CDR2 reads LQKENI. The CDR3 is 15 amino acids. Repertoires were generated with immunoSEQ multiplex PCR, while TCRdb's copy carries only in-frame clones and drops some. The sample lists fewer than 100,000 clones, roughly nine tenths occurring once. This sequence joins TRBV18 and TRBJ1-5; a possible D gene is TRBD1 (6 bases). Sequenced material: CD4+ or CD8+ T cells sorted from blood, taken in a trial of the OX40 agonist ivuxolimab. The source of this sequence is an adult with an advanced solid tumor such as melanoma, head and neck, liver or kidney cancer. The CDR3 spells CASSVRTVDDQPLHF. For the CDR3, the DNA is TGTGCCAGCTCGGTGCGGACAGTGGACGATCAGCCCCTGCATTTT. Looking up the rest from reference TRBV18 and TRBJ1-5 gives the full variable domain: NAGVMQNPRHLVRRRGQEARLRCSPMKGHSHVYWYRQLPEEGLKFMVYLQKENIIDESGMPKERFSAEFPKEGPSILRIQQVVRGDSAAYFCASSVRTVDDQPLHFGDGTRLSIL.